Each of the 22 T cell receptor beta chains below was sequenced from the same sample in a study of PD-L1 blockade in urothelial cancer. Sequencing used immunoSEQ multiplex PCR; TCRdb keeps in-frame clones, though not all of them. The sample carries about 79,000 clones, around 86% recorded once. The time point denotes: pretreatment peripheral blood. The specimen comprised PBMCs, sampled around atezolizumab (anti-PD-L1) treatment. The receptor source for this set is a man aged 55 to 70 with urothelial cancer.

The rearrangement joins TRBV10-3 to TRBJ2-7; D possibly corresponds to TRBD1 (5 bases). Trimming removed 5 bases from V and 4 bases from J, with 12 bases in between. Germline loops: CDR1 ENHRY, CDR2 SYGVKD. The CDR3 is made up of 13 amino acids. CDR3 bases: TGTGCCATCAGTCCGACAGACGGTTACGAGCAGTACTTC. Translating gives CAISPTDGYEQYF.

J is TRBJ2-7 and V is TRBV10-2, with D maybe TRBD1 (5 bases). This CDR3 has 13 amino acids. The V and J ends lost 6 bases and 2 bases respectively, with 11 bases between them. From germline, CDR1 is WSHSY and CDR2 SAAADI. The CDR3 spells CASRVAGTYEQYF. CDR3 coding DNA: TGCGCCAGCAGAGTGGCAGGGACCTACGAGCAGTACTTC.

This clone was detected only once. This chain connects TRBV6-5 to TRBJ1-4; 8 positions match TRBD1. CDR1 and CDR2 (germline): MNHEY, SVGAGI. After removal of 5 bases from V and 7 bases from J, the junction contained 9 bases not matched to a gene. The CDR3 contains 15 residues. The CDR3 spells CASSRQGAYGEKLFF. CDR3 in DNA: TGTGCCAGCAGTCGTCAGGGGGCGTATGGTGAAAAACTGTTTTTT.

V and J are TRBV18 and TRBJ1-4; TRBD1 aligns across 10 bases. CDR3 size: 14 residues. Germline CDR1 and CDR2: KGHSH and LQKENI. The ends lost 8 bases at V and 8 bases at J; junction bases unmatched: 8. CDR3 sequence: CASQRDRGHEKLFF. In DNA form, the CDR3 reads TGTGCCAGCCAACGGGACAGGGGCCACGAAAAACTGTTTTTT.

The genes are TRBV13 and TRBJ1-3, with D uncertain. The V end was cut by 0 bases, the J end by 3 bases, with 12 bases between. The length of the CDR3 is 16 residues. The germline V gene encodes CDR1 PRHDT and CDR2 FYEKMQ (reference sequence). CDR3 DNA: TGTGCCAGCAGCTTAGGGGATCGAGGTATTGGAAACACCATATATTTT. Translation gives CASSLGDRGIGNTIYF. Full variable domain (missing parts from reference TRBV13 and TRBJ1-3): AAGVIQSPRHLIKEKRETATLKCYPIPRHDTVYWYQQGPGQDPQFLISFYEKMQSDKGSIPDRFSAQQFSDYHSELNMSSLELGDSALYFCASSLGDRGIGNTIYFGEGSWLTVV.

The J gene is TRBJ2-2, the V gene TRBV29-1, with 7 nucleotides matching TRBD1. The CDR3 loop spans 15 amino acids. The junction had 14 bases not matched to a gene; V was cut back by 8 bases and J by 5 bases. Germline values: CDR1 SQVTM, CDR2 ANQGSEA. CDR3 coding DNA: TGCAGCACCCAGGGGGTCTCAGGTGGGACCGGGGAGCTGTTTTTT. Its protein is CSTQGVSGGTGELFF.

This clone was detected once. The rearrangement links TRBV5-6 to TRBJ2-3; 11 bases are shared with TRBD2. Germline V lookup: CDR1 SGHDT, CDR2 YYEEEE. V gave up 5 bases and J gave up 4 bases; unmatched junction bases: 6. The CDR3 covers 15 residues. CDR3 nucleotide sequence: TGTGCCAGCAGGGAGGGACTAGCGGACTCAGATACGCAGTATTTT. Protein: CASREGLADSDTQYF. The complete variable domain, with remaining parts taken from reference TRBV5-6 and TRBJ2-3, reads DAGVTQSPTHLIKTRGQQVTLRCSPKSGHDTVSWYQQALGQGPQFIFQYYEEEERQRGNFPDRFSGHQFPNYSSELNVNALLLGDSALYLCASREGLADSDTQYFGPGTRLTVL.

CDR3 residues: CASGPWTGNTGELFF. The CDR3 DNA follows: TGTGCTAGTGGCCCCTGGACAGGGAACACCGGGGAGCTGTTTTTT. The chain employs TRBV12-5 and TRBJ2-2; 7 bases agree with TRBD1. The V segment lost 6 bases and the J segment 1 base; nucleotides outside the gene matches: 5. The CDR3 runs 15 residues. Germline V lookup: CDR1 LGHNT, CDR2 FRNRAP. Supplemented by reference TRBV12-5 and TRBJ2-2, the full variable domain reads DARVTQTPRHKVTEMGQEVTMRCQPILGHNTVFWYRQTMMQGLELLAYFRNRAPLDDSGMPKDRFSAEMPDATLATLKIQPSEPRDSAVYFCASGPWTGNTGELFFGEGSRLTVL.

The genes are TRBV5-5 and TRBJ1-4; 7 bases map to TRBD1. Germline V gene lookup returns CDR1 SGHKS and CDR2 YYEKEE (reference sequence). V lost 3 bases to trimming and J lost 7 bases; unmatched junction nucleotides: 6. CDR3 length: 14 residues. The DNA of the CDR3 is TGTGCCAGCAGCTCAGGGGGAGGAGGTGAAAAACTGTTTTTT. Translated, it gives CASSSGGGGEKLFF.

This clone was recorded only once. The chain's CDR3 is CSATDRVPYEQYF. The CDR3 DNA reads as TGCAGCGCTACGGACAGGGTACCCTACGAGCAGTACTTC. The V gene is TRBV29-1, the J gene TRBJ2-7; 8 bases match TRBD1. Germline CDR1 reads SQVTM; CDR2 reads ANQGSEA. Germline trimming cut 7 bases from V and 2 bases from J; bases unmatched to any gene: 7. CDR3 length: 13 amino acids.

CDR3 residues: CASSESRGGNTEAFF. CDR3 coding DNA: TGCGCCAGCAGTGAGTCGAGGGGAGGGAACACTGAAGCTTTCTTT. J is TRBJ1-1 and V is TRBV10-1; the D gene is possibly TRBD1 (5 bases). This CDR3 region has 15 residues. Looked up from germline, CDR1 is WNHNN and CDR2 is SYGVQD (reference sequence). Trimming removed 0 bases at V and 1 base at J, with 9 bases between.

There are a few counts of this clone. The chain joins TRBV7-2 to TRBJ2-1, with 8 bases matching TRBD1. Trimming removed 3 bases from V and 7 bases from J; junction bases left unmatched: 8. CDR3 length: 15 amino acids. Germline V lookup: CDR1 SGHTA, CDR2 FQGNSA. The CDR3 loop is CASSFFRDRGNEQFF. The CDR3 DNA follows: TGTGCCAGCAGCTTTTTCCGAGACAGGGGTAATGAGCAGTTCTTC.

The J gene is TRBJ2-1, the V gene TRBV7-3; 11 bases agree with TRBD2. J gave up 6 bases and V 5 bases, and 6 bases lay outside the gene matches. Germline V gene data show CDR1 as SGHTA and CDR2 as FQGTGA. The CDR3 consists of 15 residues. CDR3 residues: CASSTSGGRFNEQFF. The CDR3 DNA reads as TGTGCCAGCAGCACTAGCGGGGGCCGGTTCAATGAGCAGTTCTTC.

The V and J genes are TRBV13 and TRBJ1-4, with D maybe TRBD1 (5 bases). Germline CDR1 and CDR2: PRHDT and FYEKMQ (reference sequence). Trimming took 5 bases from V and 8 from J, leaving 12 bases between them. The CDR3 loop spans 13 amino acids. The CDR3 loop is CASSRAGGEKLFF. The CDR3, as DNA: TGTGCCAGCAGCAGGGCCGGGGGGGAAAAACTGTTTTTT.

The chain is built from TRBV11-2 and TRBJ1-2; D gene ambiguous. The length of the CDR3 is 13 residues. In germline, CDR1 is SGHAT, CDR2 FQNNGV. The V end lost 4 bases, the J end lost 4 bases, and 10 bases lay between the germline ends. Here the CDR3 DNA reads TGTGCCAGCAGCTCCGGACTGAGCTATGGCTACACCTTC. This encodes CASSSGLSYGYTF.

The rearrangement links TRBV5-5 to TRBJ2-1, with 9 positions matching TRBD1. Trimming removed 2 bases from V and 4 bases from J; junction bases left unmatched: 4. The CDR3 covers 15 residues. Germline V gives CDR1 SGHKS, CDR2 YYEKEE (reference sequence). The DNA of the CDR3 is TGTGCCAGCAGCTTCGGGACAGGGAATTACAATGAGCAGTTCTTC. As protein: CASSFGTGNYNEQFF.

This clone was seen only once. The chain links TRBV6-4 to TRBJ1-5, with a possible D match to TRBD1 (6 bases). This CDR3 has 18 amino acids. Germline V gene sequence: CDR1 MRHNA, CDR2 SNTAGT. Trimming stripped 0 bases from V and 7 bases from J, with 22 bases between. The CDR3 DNA is TGTGCCAGCAGTGACTCGAGCGGGGGCGTCTATCGAGACCAGCCCCAGCATTTT. It yields the protein CASSDSSGGVYRDQPQHF.

CDR3 loop: CASSPTGTNYGYTF. The DNA for the CDR3 is TGTGCCAGCAGCCCGACAGGGACTAACTATGGCTACACCTTC. The rearrangement joins TRBV6-4 to TRBJ1-2; 7 nucleotides align to TRBD1. CDR1 is MRHNA and CDR2 is SNTAGT in the germline V gene. Trimming at V came to 6 bases and at J to 0 bases, leaving 4 bases not matched to a gene. The CDR3 covers 14 residues.

This clone occurred once. The chain links TRBV6-1 to TRBJ2-7; 7 bases agree with TRBD1. Germline CDR1 is MNHNS and CDR2 is SASEGT. The CDR3 totals 15 residues. The J segment lost 1 base and the V segment lost 3 bases, leaving 6 bases of the junction unmatched. The CDR3 DNA reads as TGTGCCAGCAGTGATTTGAGACAGGGTTCCTACGAGCAGTACTTC. Protein: CASSDLRQGSYEQYF.

This CDR3 reads CASSQELTNTGELFF. As DNA, the CDR3 is TGCGCCAGCAGCCAAGAACTAACGAACACCGGGGAGCTGTTTTTT. The chain joins TRBV4-3 to TRBJ2-2; D is undetermined. CDR1 and CDR2 from the germline V gene are LGHNA and YSLEER. The CDR3 is 15 residues long. Deletions cut 0 bases from V and 0 bases from J, with 5 bases between.

The chain uses TRBV7-9 and TRBJ2-7; no reliable D call. Per germline, CDR1 SEHNR and CDR2 FQNEAQ (reference sequence). The CDR3 consists of 15 residues. The V gene lost 0 bases and the J gene lost 3 bases, with 12 bases spanning the gap. The CDR3: CASSLAAEDVYEQYF. The CDR3 bases are TGTGCCAGCAGCTTAGCCGCAGAAGATGTCTACGAGCAGTACTTC. The variable domain in full, with the rest retrieved from reference TRBV7-9 and TRBJ2-7, is DTGVSQNPRHKITKRGQNVTFRCDPISEHNRLYWYRQTLGQGPEFLTYFQNEAQLEKSRLLSDRFSAERPKGSFSTLEIQRTEQGDSAMYLCASSLAAEDVYEQYFGPGTRLTVT.

This sequence joins TRBV7-2 and TRBJ1-5, with 8 nucleotides matching TRBD1. With 1 base clipped from V and 0 bases from J, the junction kept 2 bases outside the gene matches. The germline CDR1 and CDR2 sequences are SGHTA and FQGNSA. The CDR3 runs to 16 residues. The CDR3 DNA follows: TGTGCCAGCAGCTTAGTAGGGACAGGTAGCAATCAGCCCCAGCATTTT. Its translation is CASSLVGTGSNQPQHF. Supplemented by reference TRBV7-2 and TRBJ1-5, the full variable domain reads GAGVSQSPSNKVTEKGKDVELRCDPISGHTALYWYRQSLGQGLEFLIYFQGNSAPDKSGLPSDRFSAERTGGSVSTLTIQRTQQEDSAVYLCASSLVGTGSNQPQHFGDGTRLSIL.